The T cell receptor beta chain under discussion was sequenced for a study of a mutant IDH1 vaccine in newly diagnosed glioma. Study-wide context: Patients underwent eight vaccinations, which took place in weeks 1, 3, 5, 7, 11, 15, 19 and 23. Treated patients had a mean age of approximately 41 years and a sex split that was roughly 62% male and approximately 38% female. Earlier care involved radiotherapy, temozolomide, or both, and the majority received both. Whole-study results and caveats: Pseudoprogression seemed unlinked to shifts in top peripheral T cell clonotypes.

A remark on this clone: Its antigen is undetermined.

Assay: immunoSEQ multiplex PCR; the TCRdb copy retains only in-frame clones and omits some. The sample carries 45,000 to 70,000 clones, about 86% recorded once. CDR1 is SEHNR, CDR2 FQNEAQ, per germline (reference sequence). The CDR3 is made up of 14 amino acids. V lost 6 bases, J lost 4 bases, and 15 bases lay in between. Time point reported: week 5, during vaccination. The study gave 300 ug of mutant IDH1 20-mer peptide per vaccine dose, with topical imiquimod. This receptor was identified in a man younger than 45 with glioma. The genes are TRBV7-9 and TRBJ1-2; possible D gene TRBD1, 5 bases. The sequencing used PBMCs, collected from a glioma patient whose treatment included an IDH1 peptide vaccine. CDR3 loop: CASSFPGGSYGYTF. The CDR3 DNA sequence: TGTGCCAGCAGTTTCCCGGGGGGTTCCTATGGCTACACCTTC.